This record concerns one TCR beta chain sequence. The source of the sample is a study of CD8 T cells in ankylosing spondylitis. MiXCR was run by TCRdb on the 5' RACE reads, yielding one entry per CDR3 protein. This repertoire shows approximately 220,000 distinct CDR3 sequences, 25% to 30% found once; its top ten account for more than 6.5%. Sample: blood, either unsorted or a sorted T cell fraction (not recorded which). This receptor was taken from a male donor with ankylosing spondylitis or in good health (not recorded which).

CDR3 sequence reads: CASSLRGDGPQHF. CDR3 DNA: TGTGCCAGCAGTTTACGGGGAGATGGGCCCCAGCATTTT. The chain recombines TRBV12-3 or TRBV12-4 with TRBJ1-5; D is unclear. CDR3 size: 13 residues. V lost 2 bases to trimming and J lost 9 bases, with 11 bases between them.